This entry describes one T cell receptor (beta chain). TCRdb's table, derived via immunoSEQ multiplex PCR, lists solely in-frame clones and lacks some. The sample records under 100,000 clones, 95% to 98% being singletons. CDR3 length equals 16 residues. The germline V gene encodes CDR1 MGHDK and CDR2 SYGVNS. V was shortened by 4 bases and J by 0 bases, with 13 bases between the two germline ends. From the 120-subject validation cohort, which was separate from the roughly 670-subject first cohort, the donors were drawn. The data stem from a study of cytomegalovirus exposure and HLA in healthy donors. The source is a man aged 18 to 30 in good health and CMV-seronegative. The sample was PBMCs. V usage is TRBV25-1 and J usage is TRBJ1-3; possibly TRBD1 for D (6 bases). The CDR3, as DNA: TGTGCCAGCAGTGGACCCGGGACAACCTCTGGAAACACCATATATTTT. Translation gives CASSGPGTTSGNTIYF.